A single sample gave rise to the 19 T cell receptor beta chains below, sequenced in a study of blood T cells in healthy people across ages. Primers used in a second PCR of roughly 6 to 11 cycles were a sample-barcoded 5' primer and a J-beta primer mix. TCRdb called the 5' RACE reads again in MiXCR, with one record for every CDR3 protein. The sample shows approximately 690,000 distinct CDR3 sequences, around 54% of them seen only once. The specimen sequenced was blood. These receptors all come from a man in his sixties in good health.

As regards this clonotype: This could be a read error, since a much larger clone is one nucleotide away. The chain couples TRBV11-2 to TRBJ2-7; D remains unclear. Germline CDR1 reads SGHAT; CDR2 reads FQNNGV. V was pared by 5 bases and J by 4 bases, with 12 bases between. CDR3 length: 13 residues. The CDR3 loop reads CASSPLGDYEQYF. For the CDR3, the DNA is TGTGCCAGCAGCCCACTCGGTGATTACGAGCAGTACTTC.

V and J are TRBV24-1 and TRBJ2-3, with 9 bases matching TRBD1. After removal of 3 bases from V and 3 bases from J, the junction contained 3 bases not matched to a gene. CDR1 is KGHDR and CDR2 is SFDVKD in the germline V gene. CDR3 length equals 15 residues. CDR3 in DNA: TGTGCCACCAGTGATAGAGGGACAGGGACAGATACGCAGTATTTT. As protein: CATSDRGTGTDTQYF.

This chain uses TRBV4-1 with TRBJ2-7; 9 bases line up with TRBD1. The J call could be wrong; TRBJ2-5 is a better fit for the DNA end. This CDR3 has 17 amino acids. Germline values: CDR1 MGHRA, CDR2 YSYEKL. CDR3 loop: CASSQDPQGALPETQYF. CDR3 DNA: TGCGCCAGCAGCCAAGACCCACAGGGGGCTTTACCGGAGACCCAGTACTTC.

This chain connects TRBV15 to TRBJ2-2; a possible D gene is TRBD2 (6 bases). The CDR3 has 17 amino acids. Trimming shortened V by 1 base and J by 0 bases, and 12 bases separated the two germline ends. Looked up from germline, CDR1 is LNHNV and CDR2 is YYDKDF (reference sequence). This CDR3 reads CATSRVGGESNTGELFF. The CDR3 nucleotides read TGTGCCACCAGCAGAGTTGGCGGGGAATCGAACACCGGGGAGCTGTTTTTT.

This clonotype was seen just once. The chain has TRBV5-1 and TRBJ2-1; 13 nucleotides align to TRBD2. The CDR3 has 16 residues. The J segment lost 4 bases and the V segment lost 4 bases, leaving 5 bases of the junction unmatched. CDR1 is SGHRS, CDR2 YFSETQ, per germline. The CDR3 reads CASSPTSGGLYNEQFF. CDR3 DNA: TGCGCCAGCAGCCCGACTAGCGGGGGGTTATACAATGAGCAGTTCTTC.

V gene TRBV6-8 combines with J gene TRBJ1-6; D not resolved. The germline V gene encodes CDR1 MNHGY and CDR2 SAAAGT. The V gene lost 9 bases and the J gene lost 0 bases, with 9 bases spanning the gap. There are 14 residues in the CDR3. The CDR3 sequence: CARNWSSYNSPLHF. The CDR3 bases are TGTGCCAGAAACTGGAGCTCCTATAATTCACCCCTCCACTTT.

This chain connects TRBV5-1 to TRBJ2-2, with 7 bases that match TRBD1. CDR1 SGHRS and CDR2 YFSETQ come from the germline V gene. The V and J ends lost 4 bases and 0 bases, in that order; junction bases with no gene match: 6. CDR3 size: 16 residues. The DNA for the CDR3 is TGCGCCAGCAGCGCAGGGGGATTCTCGAACACCGGGGAGCTGTTTTTT. Translated, it gives CASSAGGFSNTGELFF.

The rearrangement links TRBV6-6 to TRBJ2-1, with 8 bases fitting TRBD2. The CDR3 is 15 amino acids. Germline values: CDR1 MNHNY, CDR2 SVGAGI (reference sequence). V gave up 6 bases and J gave up 3 bases; unmatched junction bases: 7. CDR3 sequence reads: CASSPGGGLYNEQFF. DNA for the CDR3: TGTGCCAGCAGCCCGGGGGGGGGCCTCTACAATGAGCAGTTCTTC.

The chain joins TRBV2 to TRBJ2-2; 11 nucleotides align to TRBD1. Trimming took 7 bases from V and 4 from J; bases not matched to a gene: 5. The CDR3 covers 15 residues. Germline V gene data show CDR1 as SNHLY and CDR2 as FYNNEI. The CDR3, as DNA: TGTGCCAGCAAGACGGGACAGGGGGGCACCGGGGAGCTGTTTTTT. Translated, it gives CASKTGQGGTGELFF.

This clonotype was recorded once. This chain uses TRBV5-1 with TRBJ2-1; the match to TRBD2 covers 9 bases. The CDR3 is made up of 15 amino acids. Germline CDR1 is SGHRS and CDR2 is YFSETQ. Trimming cost V 4 bases and J 3 bases; bases outside gene matches: 5. CDR3 residues: CASSPAGGGYNEQFF. In DNA form, the CDR3 reads TGCGCCAGCAGCCCCGCGGGGGGGGGCTACAATGAGCAGTTCTTC.

This chain joins TRBV6-1 and TRBJ2-5; TRBD1 matches at 9 bases. Germline V lookup: CDR1 MNHNS, CDR2 SASEGT. J gave up 4 bases and V 6 bases, and 6 bases lay outside the gene matches. This CDR3 is 14 amino acids long. The CDR3 protein is CASRAGTGRETQYF. CDR3 sequence (DNA): TGTGCCAGCAGAGCGGGGACAGGGCGAGAGACCCAGTACTTC.

J is TRBJ2-3 and V is TRBV20-1; no clear D. The V gene's germline CDR1 is DFQATT and CDR2 SNEGSKA (reference sequence). The CDR3 runs to 13 residues. V gave up 3 bases and J gave up 3 bases, with 10 bases separating them. As DNA, the CDR3 is TGCAGTGCTAGGCCTGCAGGAACAGATACGCAGTATTTT. Amino acids: CSARPAGTDTQYF.

The gene calls are TRBV25-1 and TRBJ2-3; 8 bases map to TRBD2. The CDR3 runs to 12 residues. V dropped 6 bases and J dropped 4; count of bases not matched to a gene: 0. CDR1 and CDR2 from the germline V gene are MGHDK and SYGVNS. CDR3 sequence reads: CASRTSADTQYF. The CDR3 bases are TGTGCCAGCAGGACTAGCGCAGATACGCAGTATTTT.

The V and J genes are TRBV11-3 and TRBJ2-5, with 8 bases lining up with TRBD1. This CDR3 is 16 amino acids long. Germline V gene lookup returns CDR1 SGHNT and CDR2 YENEEA. The V segment lost 1 base and the J segment 11 bases; nucleotides outside the gene matches: 15. DNA of the CDR3: TGTGCCAGCAGCTTAGCTGGGCAGGGGGCCGGGAATGAGCAGTACTTC. It encodes CASSLAGQGAGNEQYF.

This clonotype was seen more than once but under ten times. The V call is TRBV5-1, the J call TRBJ2-3; D could derive from TRBD1 or TRBD2 (5 bases each). The CDR3 has 15 residues. Germline CDR1 reads SGHRS; CDR2 reads YFSETQ. Trimming took 4 bases from V and 3 from J, leaving 15 bases between them. The CDR3 DNA reads TGCGCCAGCAGCGGGGGATTTAGAGGGACAGATACGCAGTATTTT. It codes for CASSGGFRGTDTQYF. Drawing the rest from reference TRBV5-1 and TRBJ2-3, the complete variable domain is KAGVTQTPRYLIKTRGQQVTLSCSPISGHRSVSWYQQTPGQGLQFLFEYFSETQRNKGNFPGRFSGRQFSNSRSEMNVSTLELGDSALYLCASSGGFRGTDTQYFGPGTRLTVL.

The rearrangement links TRBV28 to TRBJ2-5, with unresolved D. The CDR3 length is 14 residues. Trimming shortened V by 7 bases and J by 2 bases, and 14 bases separated the two germline ends. The germline V gene encodes CDR1 MDHEN and CDR2 SYDVKM. CDR3 in amino acids: CASISGSRQETQYF. For the CDR3, the DNA is TGTGCCAGCATTAGTGGGTCGAGACAAGAGACCCAGTACTTC.

This rearrangement joins TRBV20-1 to TRBJ1-1; TRBD1 matches 9 bases. Germline V gene sequence: CDR1 DFQATT, CDR2 SNEGSKA (reference sequence). V shed 3 bases, J shed 6 bases, and the junction held 5 bases outside the gene matches. The CDR3 loop spans 13 amino acids. DNA of the CDR3: TGCAGTGCTAGGACTACAGGGGGCTCTGAAGCTTTCTTT. It is translated as CSARTTGGSEAFF.

This rearrangement joins TRBV18 to TRBJ2-7; 9 bases are a match to TRBD1. V gave up 2 bases and J gave up 5 bases; unmatched junction bases: 10. From germline, CDR1 is KGHSH and CDR2 LQKENI. The CDR3 has 16 residues. The CDR3 is CASSPTGQGLGNEQYF. CDR3 coding DNA: TGTGCCAGCTCACCAACGGGACAGGGACTGGGCAACGAGCAGTACTTC. Supplemented by reference TRBV18 and TRBJ2-7, the full variable domain reads NAGVMQNPRHLVRRRGQEARLRCSPMKGHSHVYWYRQLPEEGLKFMVYLQKENIIDESGMPKERFSAEFPKEGPSILRIQQVVRGDSAAYFCASSPTGQGLGNEQYFGPGTRLTVT.

This clonotype was counted only a few times. The chain is built from TRBV29-1 and TRBJ2-5, with D hard to call. V dropped 4 bases and J dropped 5 bases, with 5 bases sitting between them. Germline V gene sequence: CDR1 SQVTM, CDR2 ANQGSEA. The CDR3 spans 10 residues. For the CDR3, the DNA is TGCAGCGTTGTGGGGGAGACCCAGTACTTC. This gives the protein CSVVGETQYF.